These 10 T cell receptor beta chains were all obtained from the same sample, sequenced in a study of T cell repertoires in cytomegalovirus infection. MiXCR was run by TCRdb on the reads, yielding one entry per CDR3 protein. Of roughly 720,000 distinct CDR3 sequences in the sample, less than 40% are singletons; the top ten hold about 2.8%. Sequencing was done on a sample of PBMCs. These receptors came from a human donor in good health (CMV status not recorded). Some clones in this sample may be carry-over from other donors' samples.

The rearrangement uses TRBV4-2 and TRBJ1-3; 7 positions agree with TRBD1. The germline V gene encodes CDR1 LGHNA and CDR2 YNFKEQ. V dropped 2 bases and J dropped 4; count of bases not matched to a gene: 8. This CDR3 region has 16 residues. CDR3 residues: CASSQNRGRSGNTIYF. DNA of the CDR3: TGTGCCAGCAGCCAAAACAGGGGAAGGTCCGGAAACACCATATATTTT.

J is TRBJ1-2 and V is TRBV27; D remains unclear. V was trimmed by 2 bases and J by 8 bases, leaving 21 bases between them. The CDR3 extends over 16 amino acids. In germline, CDR1 is MNHEY, CDR2 SMNVEV (reference sequence). The CDR3 here is CASSLNRPGNPSGYTF. The CDR3 DNA reads TGTGCCAGCAGTTTAAACCGTCCAGGCAACCCAAGCGGCTACACCTTC.

The chain joins TRBV28 to TRBJ2-7, with D possibly being TRBD1 or TRBD2 (5 bases each). The V and J ends lost 6 bases and 2 bases respectively, with 14 bases between them. Germline CDR1 reads MDHEN; CDR2 reads SYDVKM. The CDR3 length is 14 residues. CDR3 in DNA: TGTGCCAGCAGCTACCGGGACGGAACCTACGAGCAGTACTTC. Its protein product is CASSYRDGTYEQYF. The whole variable domain, remainder taken from reference TRBV28 and TRBJ2-7, is DVKVTQSSRYLVKRTGEKVFLECVQDMDHENMFWYRQDPGLGLRLIYFSYDVKMKEKGDIPEGYSVSREKKERFSLILESASTNQTSMYLCASSYRDGTYEQYFGPGTRLTVT.

The chain couples TRBV28 to TRBJ2-5; TRBD1 might be the D (6 bases). The V and J ends lost 3 bases and 5 bases respectively, with 16 bases between them. CDR3 size: 15 residues. The V gene's germline CDR1 is MDHEN and CDR2 SYDVKM. In DNA form, the CDR3 reads TGTGCCAGCAGTTTGAAACAGGGTAGAATTGAGACCCAGTACTTC. It codes for CASSLKQGRIETQYF.

This clonotype was counted a few times. The chain links TRBV11-2 to TRBJ1-1; D gene unclear. The germline V gene has CDR1 SGHAT and CDR2 FQNNGV. Trimming took 5 bases from V and 8 from J, leaving 9 bases between them. CDR3 length: 11 residues. This CDR3 reads CASSRTREAFF. The CDR3 DNA is TGTGCCAGCAGCCGCACACGGGAAGCTTTCTTT.

V is TRBV4-1 and J is TRBJ1-1, with a possible D match to TRBD1 (5 bases). Looked up from germline, CDR1 is MGHRA and CDR2 is YSYEKL. This CDR3 region has 13 residues. Trimming left V 3 bases short and J 4 bases short, with 9 bases between. CDR3 in amino acids: CASSHRGGTEAFF. CDR3 coding DNA: TGCGCCAGCAGCCATCGGGGGGGCACTGAAGCTTTCTTT.

The V gene is TRBV7-2, the J gene TRBJ2-7, with a tentative D call TRBD2 (7 bases). The CDR3 runs to 16 residues. Trimming removed 7 bases at V and 2 bases at J, with 21 bases between. Germline V gives CDR1 SGHTA, CDR2 FQGNSA. CDR3 residues: CASTKEGGEGAYEQYF. As DNA, the CDR3 is TGTGCCAGCACCAAAGAGGGGGGGGAGGGCGCCTACGAGCAGTACTTC.

This clonotype was counted between two and nine times. Sequence at one end of the junction differs from germline and may be a read error. The J gene is TRBJ2-2, the V gene TRBV4-1; D gene unclear. CDR3 size: 16 residues. Germline lookup yields CDR1 MGHRA and CDR2 YSYEKL. CDR3 bases: TGTGCCAGCAGCCAAGAGTTGTCATCGCCATCCGGGGAGCTGTTTTTT. The encoded protein is CASSQELSSPSGELFF.

The chain has TRBV28 and TRBJ1-6; tentatively, D is TRBD1 (5 bases). The CDR3 contains 17 residues. V was cut by 2 bases and J by 1 base, with 12 bases left in between. Germline V gene sequence: CDR1 MDHEN, CDR2 SYDVKM. CDR3 amino acids: CASSLAAGRSYNSPLHF. CDR3 nucleotides: TGTGCCAGCAGTTTAGCGGCAGGGAGGTCCTATAATTCACCCCTCCACTTT.

This clonotype has a handful of counts. The chain combines TRBV28 with TRBJ2-3; the D call may be TRBD1 or TRBD2 (5 bases each). The V end was cut by 2 bases, the J end by 2 bases, with 14 bases between. CDR1 is MDHEN and CDR2 is SYDVKM in the germline V gene. The CDR3 has 16 amino acids. Here the CDR3 DNA reads TGTGCCAGCAGTTTAAGTCACCGGGACGTCACAGATACGCAGTATTTT. This sequence encodes CASSLSHRDVTDTQYF.